This T cell receptor beta chain was found in a study of blood T cell repertoires in COVID-19 (dated by TCRdb to the early 2020s). Notes on the research overall: The collaborator samples originated in the United States, Italy and Spain and spanned the acute and convalescent phases of COVID-19. The dataset comprised deeply sampled blood TCRbeta repertoires from subjects exposed to, actively infected with, or recovered from COVID-19. HLA class I and class II types, where available, came from metadata supplied by the sample provider rather than from assay-based typing. The repertoires were released in a freely available public database meant as a resource for research on the immune response to SARS-CoV-2. Sample metadata almost always included a de-identified subject ID, COVID-19 status, age in years and sex. The samples were drawn from the first 160 participants of the ongoing ImmuneRACE study and from 1,254 subjects provided by 6 global collaborators. The material from the prospective study consisted of cDNA or gDNA derived from T cells, B-cell-depleted T cells, or PBMCs. Points the paper makes about the study in general: Clinical and demographic metadata were provided uncurated, with the amount varying by source and participant.

Each collaborating institution followed its own protocols to collect whole blood in K2EDTA tubes. For TCRbeta analysis, collaborator samples were shipped as frozen whole blood, as isolated PBMCs, or as DNA extracted from either sample type. The immunoSEQ Assay, a bias-controlled multiplex PCR, was used to amplify TCRbeta CDR3 regions from genomic DNA. As for how the authors treated the data: The number of nucleated cells in each sample was estimated by amplification of reference gene primers within the assay. To quantify the absolute abundance of each unique TCRbeta CDR3 rearrangement, sequence reads were collapsed and filtered. For each sample, productive Simpson clonality was calculated as the square root of Simpson's diversity index across productive rearrangements. TCRdb carries this immuneACCESS record with in-frame sequences only. Its versions omit some clonotypes, under half of them owing to an unresolved V gene in the studies checked, with the rest unexplained. V, J and clone size reflect that table, while D and trimming were determined from the DNA. The sample yields about 55,000 clones; 85% to 90% were counted once. In total, the top ten clones hold about 14% of the sample.

For this clone: Which antigen it targets is not known. Base qualities were left out, and no much larger clone turns up one base away.

From a lookup of the germline V gene, CDR1 and CDR2 are WSHSY and SAAADI. From the cysteine through the phenylalanine, the CDR3 covers 17 amino acids. The entry retains the CDR3 DNA only, 51 bases that are in frame from base 1. V is clipped by 2 bases and J by 3 bases, and the sequence between their germline boundaries is 19 bases long. This receptor was obtained from a man aged 65 to 85 with acute or convalescent COVID-19. Sequencing input: peripheral blood. The chain links TRBV10-2 with TRBJ2-5; no confident D gene assignment can be made. CDR3 protein: CASSEISGQQYEETQYF. The nucleotides read TGCGCCAGCAGTGAGATTAGTGGGCAGCAATATGAAGAGACCCAGTACTTC.